Sequencing of this T cell receptor beta chain was carried out in a study of blood T cell repertoires in COVID-19. This clone was picked up one time. Original data processing: Nucleated cell number was recorded as an estimate derived from reference gene primer amplification. Sequencing used immunoSEQ multiplex PCR; TCRdb keeps in-frame clones, though not all of them. V, J and clone size derive from that table, while D and trimming were established from the DNA sequence. The sample carries about 190,000 clones, about 88% recorded once. V was clipped by 3 bases and J by 6 bases; unmatched bases: 7. The CDR3 contains 16 residues. Germline CDR1 and CDR2: SGHRS and YFSETQ.

Sequencing was done on a sample of peripheral blood. The J gene is TRBJ2-2, the V gene TRBV5-1; TRBD1 agrees at 11 bases. The clonotype comes from a woman aged 40 to 50 who had recovered from COVID-19. CDR3 nucleotide sequence: TGCGCCAGCAGCTACGTAGGACAGGGGGCTGCCGGGGAGCTGTTTTTT. Translated: CASSYVGQGAAGELFF.